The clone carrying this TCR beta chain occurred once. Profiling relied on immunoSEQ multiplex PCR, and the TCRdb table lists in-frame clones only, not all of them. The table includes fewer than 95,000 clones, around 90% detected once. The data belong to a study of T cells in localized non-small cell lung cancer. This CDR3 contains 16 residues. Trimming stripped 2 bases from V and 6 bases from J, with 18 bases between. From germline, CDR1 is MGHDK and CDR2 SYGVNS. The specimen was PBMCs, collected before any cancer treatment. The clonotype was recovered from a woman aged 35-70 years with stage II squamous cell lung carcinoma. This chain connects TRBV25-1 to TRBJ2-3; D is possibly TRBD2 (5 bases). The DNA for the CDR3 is TGTGCCAGCAGTGAAACCCGGGGAACCCACGGGGATACGCAGTATTTT. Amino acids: CASSETRGTHGDTQYF.